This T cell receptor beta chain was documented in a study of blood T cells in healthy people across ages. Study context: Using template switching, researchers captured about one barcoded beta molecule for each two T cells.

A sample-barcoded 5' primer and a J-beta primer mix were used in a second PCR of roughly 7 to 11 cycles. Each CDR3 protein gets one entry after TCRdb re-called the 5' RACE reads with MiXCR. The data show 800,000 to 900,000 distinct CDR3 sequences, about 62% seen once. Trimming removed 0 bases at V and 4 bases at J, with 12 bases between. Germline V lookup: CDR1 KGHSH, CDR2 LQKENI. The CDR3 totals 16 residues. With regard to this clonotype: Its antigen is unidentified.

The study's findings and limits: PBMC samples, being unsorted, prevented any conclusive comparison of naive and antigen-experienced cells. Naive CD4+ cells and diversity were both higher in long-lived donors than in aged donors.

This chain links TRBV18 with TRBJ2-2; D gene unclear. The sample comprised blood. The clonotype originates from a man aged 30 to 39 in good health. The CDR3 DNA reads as TGTGCCAGCTCACCACCCACCAACCGTGGCACCGGGGAGCTGTTTTTT. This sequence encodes CASSPPTNRGTGELFF.